One T cell receptor (beta chain) is described in this entry. Using immunoSEQ multiplex PCR, the repertoire was profiled, and TCRdb retains in-frame clones only, with some absent. Of around 150,000 clones in the sample, around 81% were seen once. This CDR3 comprises 10 residues. Deletions cut 6 bases from V and 3 bases from J, with 5 bases between. Germline-derived CDR1 and CDR2 are SQVTM and ANQGSEA. This sample stems from a study of blood T cell repertoires in COVID-19. Material for sequencing was peripheral blood. This chain joins TRBV29-1 and TRBJ2-5; D uncertain. The sequence was obtained from a man aged 60 to 69 with active or convalescent COVID-19. The CDR3: CSVREETQYF. The CDR3 nucleotides are TGCAGCGTCCGGGAAGAGACCCAGTACTTC.